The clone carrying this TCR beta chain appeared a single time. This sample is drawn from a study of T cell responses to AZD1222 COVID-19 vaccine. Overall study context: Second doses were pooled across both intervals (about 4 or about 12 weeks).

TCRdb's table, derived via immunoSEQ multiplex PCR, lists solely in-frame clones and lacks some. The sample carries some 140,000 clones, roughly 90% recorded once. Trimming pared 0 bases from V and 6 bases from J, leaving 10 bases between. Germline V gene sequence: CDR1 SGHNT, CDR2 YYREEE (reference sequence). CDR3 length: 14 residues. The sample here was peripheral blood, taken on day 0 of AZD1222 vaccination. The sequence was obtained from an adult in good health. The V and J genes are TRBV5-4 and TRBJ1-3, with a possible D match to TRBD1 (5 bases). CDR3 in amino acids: CASSLGQGENTIYF. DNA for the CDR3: TGTGCCAGCAGCTTGGGTCAGGGAGAAAACACCATATATTTT.